The subject of this entry is one TCR beta chain. The data are from a study of T cell changes during pregnancy in multiple sclerosis. This CDR3 is built from 12 residues. Trimming shortened V by 0 bases and J by 2 bases, and 3 bases separated the two germline ends. The germline V gene has CDR1 SGHDT and CDR2 YYEEEE. Assay: immunoSEQ multiplex PCR; the TCRdb copy retains only in-frame clones and omits some. The sample includes tens of thousands of clones, 90% of them seen just once. The specimen was peripheral blood, collected in the third trimester of pregnancy. The TCR originated in a female donor in good health, enrolled as a control in a pregnancy study. The chain has TRBV5-6 and TRBJ2-7; D is ambiguous. Here the CDR3 DNA reads TGTGCCAGCAGCTTGGCGGCCTACGAGCAGTACTTC. This codes for CASSLAAYEQYF.